The next 9 T cell receptor beta chains were all read from a single sample in a study of blood T cell repertoires in COVID-19. The data were produced by immunoSEQ multiplex PCR, yet TCRdb's version contains in-frame clones alone and is incomplete. Altogether 150,000 to 200,000 clones are present, 70% to 90% being singletons, with the ten largest covering around a fifth. The specimen sequenced was peripheral blood. Receptor source: a man aged 55 to 69 with active or convalescent COVID-19.

The V and J genes are TRBV19 and TRBJ1-2; D remains unclear. The CDR3 totals 14 residues. Germline V lookup: CDR1 LNHDA, CDR2 SQIVND (reference sequence). V lost 6 bases to trimming and J lost 5 bases, with 16 bases between them. This CDR3 reads CASRMARRLYGYTF. The DNA for the CDR3 is TGTGCCAGTAGAATGGCCAGGCGCCTTTATGGCTACACCTTC.

The CDR3 spells CAIGTPLYNEQFF. The CDR3 bases are TGTGCCATCGGGACTCCGCTATACAATGAGCAGTTCTTC. The chain couples TRBV10-3 to TRBJ2-1, with D perhaps TRBD2 (6 bases). The germline CDR1 and CDR2 sequences are ENHRY and SYGVKD. V gave up 8 bases and J gave up 4 bases, with 12 bases separating them. CDR3 length: 13 residues.

The chain uses TRBV6-5 and TRBJ1-4, with 7 bases identical to TRBD1. Germline CDR1 and CDR2: MNHEY and SVGAGI. J gave up 7 bases and V 6 bases, and 8 bases lay outside the gene matches. The length of the CDR3 is 14 residues. The CDR3 coding sequence is TGTGCCAGCAGAAACAGGGGCGGCGGTGAAAAACTGTTTTTT. Its protein is CASRNRGGGEKLFF.

J is TRBJ2-5 and V is TRBV2; D unclear. Germline lookup yields CDR1 SNHLY and CDR2 FYNNEI. V lost 2 bases and J lost 5, with 6 bases in between. The CDR3 has 12 residues. The CDR3 DNA reads as TGTGCCAGCAGTGAATTGCGGGAGACCCAGTACTTC. Encoded protein: CASSELRETQYF.

This chain links TRBV30 with TRBJ2-5; D remains ambiguous. The CDR3 runs 13 residues. CDR1 is GTSNPN and CDR2 is SVGIG in the germline V gene (reference sequence). Trimming cost V 3 bases and J 5 bases, with 13 bases left between them. CDR3 nucleotides: TGTGCCTGGAGCCATCGAGTCTTGGAGACCCAGTACTTC. It specifies CAWSHRVLETQYF.

CDR3 DNA: TGTGCCAGCAGCGCATTCCCCAAAGCGGGGTCTAATGAGCAGTACTTC. Its translation: CASSAFPKAGSNEQYF. The chain uses TRBV9 and TRBJ2-7, with 7 nucleotides matching TRBD2. Germline CDR1 and CDR2: SGDLS and YYNGEE. There are 16 residues in the CDR3. V was pared by 3 bases and J by 7 bases, with 16 bases of the junction left unmatched.

CDR3 sequence: CASSFPVPEQFF. In DNA, the CDR3 is TGCGCCAGCAGTTTTCCAGTACCTGAGCAGTTCTTC. The chain joins TRBV5-1 to TRBJ2-1, with unresolved D. The CDR3 sequence is 12 residues long. CDR1 is SGHRS and CDR2 is YFSETQ in the germline V gene. V was clipped by 5 bases and J by 9 bases, with 12 bases between them.

The chain uses TRBV5-6 and TRBJ2-7; the D gene is possibly TRBD2 (5 bases). The CDR3 contains 13 residues. Trimming took off 3 bases at V and 2 bases at J, with 9 bases between the two ends. Germline V gene sequence: CDR1 SGHDT, CDR2 YYEEEE. The CDR3 coding sequence is TGTGCCAGCAGCTATGACGGGACCTACGAGCAGTACTTC. It codes for CASSYDGTYEQYF.

Here the CDR3 DNA reads TGTGCCAGCTCAGCAGAAGCGGACTCGAACACTGAAGCTTTCTTT. It encodes CASSAEADSNTEAFF. This chain connects TRBV18 to TRBJ1-1, with D hard to call. Trimming left V 5 bases short and J 1 base short, with 14 bases between. The germline V gene has CDR1 KGHSH and CDR2 LQKENI. CDR3 length: 15 amino acids. Supplemented by reference TRBV18 and TRBJ1-1, the full variable domain reads NAGVMQNPRHLVRRRGQEARLRCSPMKGHSHVYWYRQLPEEGLKFMVYLQKENIIDESGMPKERFSAEFPKEGPSILRIQQVVRGDSAAYFCASSAEADSNTEAFFGQGTRLTVV.